One sample yielded the 28 T cell receptor beta chains listed below, sequenced in a study of cytomegalovirus exposure and HLA in healthy donors. Primers for the PCR totalled 60 Vbeta and 13 Jbeta. Using immunoSEQ multiplex PCR, the repertoire was profiled, and TCRdb retains in-frame clones only, with some absent. The sample comprises roughly 120,000 clones, about 73% of which are singletons, and around 4.2% rests with the top ten. Source material: PBMCs. The receptors here all came from a woman in her thirties or forties in good health and CMV-seronegative.

The genes are TRBV7-6 and TRBJ2-7, with D hard to call. V dropped 1 base and J dropped 5 bases, with 3 bases sitting between them. The CDR3 has 11 residues. The germline V gene has CDR1 SGHVS and CDR2 FNYEAQ. CDR3 sequence: CASSLGDEQYF. The CDR3 coding sequence is TGTGCCAGCAGCTTAGGCGACGAGCAGTACTTC.

This clone was seen a handful of times. The chain's CDR3 is CASRRQGGETQYF. The CDR3 DNA follows: TGTGCCAGCAGGCGACAGGGGGGGGAGACCCAGTACTTC. V gene TRBV27 combines with J gene TRBJ2-5; 9 nucleotides line up with TRBD1. The V and J ends lost 6 bases and 5 bases, in that order; junction bases with no gene match: 4. This CDR3 is 13 amino acids long. The germline CDR1 and CDR2 sequences are MNHEY and SMNVEV (reference sequence).

The chain uses TRBV6-5 and TRBJ2-3, with D tentatively TRBD2 (7 bases). The CDR3 has 13 amino acids. Trimming took 5 bases from V and 4 from J, leaving 10 bases between them. Germline CDR1 reads MNHEY; CDR2 reads SVGAGI. The CDR3 nucleotides read TGTGCCAGCAGTAGGGGGGGGGCAGATACGCAGTATTTT. It is translated as CASSRGGADTQYF.

The genes are TRBV9 and TRBJ2-3, with a weak D call TRBD2 (6 bases). Germline V gene lookup returns CDR1 SGDLS and CDR2 YYNGEE. The V gene lost 0 bases and the J gene lost 4 bases, with 18 bases spanning the gap. The CDR3 sequence is 17 residues long. CDR3 in DNA: TGTGCCAGCAGCGTAGCTATCGGGACTTCACCCCCAGATACGCAGTATTTT. Its translation: CASSVAIGTSPPDTQYF.

The rearrangement links TRBV19 to TRBJ2-5; TRBD1 agrees at 9 bases. Trimming cost V 3 bases and J 5 bases; bases outside gene matches: 4. From germline, CDR1 is LNHDA and CDR2 SQIVND (reference sequence). CDR3 length: 14 amino acids. Written as DNA, the CDR3 is TGTGCCAGTAGTATGGGACAGGGATGGGAGACCCAGTACTTC. This gives the protein CASSMGQGWETQYF. Using reference TRBV19 and TRBJ2-5 for the parts outside the CDR3, the full variable domain is DGGITQSPKYLFRKEGQNVTLSCEQNLNHDAMYWYRQDPGQGLRLIYYSQIVNDFQKGDIAEGYSVSREKKESFPLTVTSAQKNPTAFYLCASSMGQGWETQYFGPGTRLLVL.

The rearrangement links TRBV5-8 to TRBJ2-7, with D possibly being TRBD1 (6 bases). The V gene lost 4 bases and the J gene lost 10 bases, with 21 bases spanning the gap. The CDR3 is made up of 14 amino acids. CDR1 is SGHTS and CDR2 is YDEGEE in the germline V gene. Here the CDR3 DNA reads TGTGCCAGCAGCATACCGGGACAAAGAGACCTCCAGTACTTC. Translating gives CASSIPGQRDLQYF.

This chain links TRBV5-1 with TRBJ2-3; no clear D. From germline, CDR1 is SGHRS and CDR2 YFSETQ. The V and J ends lost 7 bases and 1 base respectively, with 13 bases between them. This CDR3 is built from 14 residues. The CDR3 coding sequence is TGCGCCAGCCACGAACTAACGGGCACAGATACGCAGTATTTT. It specifies CASHELTGTDTQYF.

In its sample, this clone was seen a few times. The rearrangement joins TRBV5-4 to TRBJ2-5, with unresolved D. The CDR3 has 13 residues. Trimming left V 0 bases short and J 2 bases short, with 5 bases between. Per germline, CDR1 SGHNT and CDR2 YYREEE (reference sequence). CDR3 loop: CASSLGQQETQYF. CDR3 DNA sequence: TGTGCCAGCAGCTTGGGTCAACAAGAGACCCAGTACTTC. Full variable domain (outside the CDR3, taken from reference TRBV5-4 and TRBJ2-5): ETGVTQSPTHLIKTRGQQVTLRCSSQSGHNTVSWYQQALGQGPQFIFQYYREEENGRGNFPPRFSGLQFPNYSSELNVNALELDDSALYLCASSLGQQETQYFGPGTRLLVL.

This chain connects TRBV5-3 to TRBJ2-7; 9 nucleotides agree with TRBD2. TRBV5-3 belongs to the ORF category, with a function that is uncertain. The ends lost 5 bases at V and 2 bases at J; junction bases unmatched: 11. The CDR3 has 16 residues. CDR3 sequence reads: CARRSFSTSGPYEQYF. The CDR3 DNA reads as TGTGCCAGAAGATCTTTTTCGACTAGCGGACCCTACGAGCAGTACTTC.

The chain uses TRBV19 and TRBJ2-2, with a possible D match to TRBD1 (6 bases). Trimming cost V 7 bases and J 4 bases, with 13 bases left between them. Germline V gene sequence: CDR1 LNHDA, CDR2 SQIVND (reference sequence). CDR3 size: 14 residues. CDR3 region: CASNNRASTGELFF. The CDR3 DNA reads as TGTGCCAGTAATAACAGGGCCTCCACCGGGGAGCTGTTTTTT.

The V and J genes are TRBV7-9 and TRBJ2-7; 7 bases map to TRBD2. J gave up 0 bases and V 3 bases, and 11 bases lay outside the gene matches. Germline CDR1 is SEHNR and CDR2 is FQNEAQ (reference sequence). CDR3 size: 17 residues. DNA for the CDR3: TGTGCCAGCAGCTTCCCACAGCGGGAAGGCCCCTCCTACGAGCAGTACTTC. Translating it yields CASSFPQREGPSYEQYF.

There are a few counts of this clone. The rearrangement uses TRBV7-2 and TRBJ2-7; D unclear. This CDR3 is 12 amino acids long. The V end was cut by 1 base, the J end by 3 bases, with 4 bases between. CDR1 and CDR2 from the germline V gene are SGHTA and FQGNSA. The CDR3 spells CASSLDIYEQYF. The CDR3, as DNA: TGTGCCAGCAGCTTAGATATCTACGAGCAGTACTTC. The whole variable domain, remainder taken from reference TRBV7-2 and TRBJ2-7, is GAGVSQSPSNKVTEKGKDVELRCDPISGHTALYWYRQSLGQGLEFLIYFQGNSAPDKSGLPSDRFSAERTGGSVSTLTIQRTQQEDSAVYLCASSLDIYEQYFGPGTRLTVT.

The chain links TRBV9 to TRBJ1-4, with D perhaps TRBD1 (6 bases). Trimming cost V 3 bases and J 3 bases, with 12 bases left between them. This CDR3 is 15 amino acids long. Germline values: CDR1 SGDLS, CDR2 YYNGEE. The CDR3 region is CASSAQGLPNEKLFF. The DNA for the CDR3 is TGTGCCAGCAGCGCCCAGGGGTTACCTAATGAAAAACTGTTTTTT.

In its sample, this clone was seen a few times. The chain is built from TRBV6-1 and TRBJ1-5; a possible D gene is TRBD1 (5 bases). Per germline, CDR1 MNHNS and CDR2 SASEGT. The CDR3 is 15 residues long. Trimming left V 5 bases short and J 9 bases short, with 20 bases between. The CDR3 sequence: CASSSGVGDLGPQHF. CDR3 DNA sequence: TGTGCCAGCAGTTCGGGTGTAGGGGACTTGGGGCCCCAGCATTTT.

This clone is termed medium-sized (0.01 to 0.1%). The chain couples TRBV10-2 to TRBJ1-5; D remains unclear. The germline CDR1 and CDR2 sequences are WSHSY and SAAADI. Trimming pared 0 bases from V and 0 bases from J, leaving 9 bases between. CDR3 size: 16 residues. For the CDR3, the DNA is TGCGCCAGCAGTGAGTCGCCGGGGAATAGCAATCAGCCCCAGCATTTT. Translated: CASSESPGNSNQPQHF.

The chain links TRBV5-1 to TRBJ1-1; D is undetermined. The V end was cut by 1 base, the J end by 0 bases, with 10 bases between. Germline CDR1 reads SGHRS; CDR2 reads YFSETQ. The CDR3 loop spans 15 amino acids. CDR3 sequence reads: CASSLNVGLNTEAFF. CDR3 nucleotides: TGCGCCAGCAGCTTGAACGTCGGTTTGAACACTGAAGCTTTCTTT. The complete variable domain, with remaining parts taken from reference TRBV5-1 and TRBJ1-1, reads KAGVTQTPRYLIKTRGQQVTLSCSPISGHRSVSWYQQTPGQGLQFLFEYFSETQRNKGNFPGRFSGRQFSNSRSEMNVSTLELGDSALYLCASSLNVGLNTEAFFGQGTRLTVV.

This chain uses TRBV29-1 with TRBJ2-1, with 7 bases fitting TRBD2. This CDR3 is built from 13 residues. The trim removed 6 bases at V and 10 bases at J, leaving 12 bases unmatched. CDR1 SQVTM and CDR2 ANQGSEA come from the germline V gene. CDR3 bases: TGCAGCGTCAAAGCGGGAACTCTTGGGGAGCAGTTCTTC. This codes for CSVKAGTLGEQFF.

The V call is TRBV7-2, the J call TRBJ1-1; 8 bases align to TRBD1. Germline V gene data show CDR1 as SGHTA and CDR2 as FQGNSA. There are 13 residues in the CDR3. Trimming took 0 bases from V and 11 from J; bases not matched to a gene: 5. CDR3 nucleotides: TGTGCCAGCAGCTTAGCCGAGGACAGGGTCGCTTTCTTT. Protein: CASSLAEDRVAFF.

The CDR3 bases are TGTGCCAGCAGCCCTCGGACAGGGTGGCTCCTCGGATCCTACGAGCAGTACTTC. Its protein product is CASSPRTGWLLGSYEQYF. The V call is TRBV7-9, the J call TRBJ2-7, with 8 bases identical to TRBD1. In germline, CDR1 is SEHNR, CDR2 FQNEAQ (reference sequence). The CDR3 is 18 residues long. V lost 5 bases and J lost 1; bases outside the gene matches: 16. Full variable domain (rest looked up from reference TRBV7-9 and TRBJ2-7): DTGVSQNPRHKITKRGQNVTFRCDPISEHNRLYWYRQTLGQGPEFLTYFQNEAQLEKSRLLSDRFSAERPKGSFSTLEIQRTEQGDSAMYLCASSPRTGWLLGSYEQYFGPGTRLTVT.

The genes are TRBV19 and TRBJ1-1; weak D call: TRBD1 (5 bases). Trimming pared 6 bases from V and 7 bases from J, leaving 12 bases between. Germline values: CDR1 LNHDA, CDR2 SQIVND (reference sequence). CDR3 size: 12 residues. This CDR3 reads CASRSYQGEAFF. The DNA of the CDR3 is TGTGCCAGTAGATCTTACCAGGGTGAAGCTTTCTTT.

This clone was picked up a small number of times. The genes are TRBV6-6 and TRBJ1-5; weak D call: TRBD1 (5 bases). V gave up 2 bases and J gave up 5 bases, with 10 bases separating them. Germline loops: CDR1 MNHNY, CDR2 SVGAGI (reference sequence). The CDR3 has 14 residues. CDR3 loop: CASSYDRGDQPQHF. The CDR3 DNA reads as TGTGCCAGCAGTTACGATCGGGGGGATCAGCCCCAGCATTTT.

V and J are TRBV25-1 and TRBJ1-2; 8 bases match TRBD1. Germline-derived CDR1 and CDR2 are MGHDK and SYGVNS. The CDR3 runs 15 residues. V was pared by 5 bases and J by 4 bases, with 9 bases of the junction left unmatched. The CDR3 nucleotides are TGTGCCAGCAGTCGCTCCAGGGGGCTGAGCTATGGCTACACCTTC. Amino acids: CASSRSRGLSYGYTF.

The rearrangement joins TRBV7-9 to TRBJ2-7, with a possible D match to TRBD2 (6 bases). Trimming removed 5 bases from V and 5 bases from J, with 19 bases in between. CDR1 is SEHNR and CDR2 is FQNEAQ in the germline V gene (reference sequence). CDR3 length equals 15 residues. CDR3 region: CASSQDGSGSNEQYF. The CDR3 DNA follows: TGTGCCAGCAGCCAGGACGGCAGCGGGTCAAACGAGCAGTACTTC.

V usage is TRBV5-1 and J usage is TRBJ1-1; D unclear. The CDR3 covers 13 residues. V dropped 0 bases and J dropped 2 bases, with 5 bases sitting between them. The germline CDR1 and CDR2 sequences are SGHRS and YFSETQ. CDR3 region: CASSLGSNTEAFF. CDR3 DNA: TGCGCCAGCAGCTTGGGTTCTAACACTGAAGCTTTCTTT.

This clone was seen a handful of times. The chain is built from TRBV18 and TRBJ1-2, with 8 bases aligning to TRBD1. Germline trimming cut 2 bases from V and 2 bases from J; bases unmatched to any gene: 7. The CDR3 totals 16 residues. CDR1 and CDR2 (germline): KGHSH, LQKENI. The CDR3 DNA sequence: TGTGCCAGCTCACCATACGCGGGACAGGTGAACTATGGCTACACCTTC. This encodes CASSPYAGQVNYGYTF.

The genes are TRBV7-2 and TRBJ2-3; tentatively, D is TRBD2 (5 bases). The CDR3 extends over 14 amino acids. CDR1 SGHTA and CDR2 FQGNSA come from the germline V gene. The V and J ends lost 4 bases and 3 bases respectively, with 11 bases between them. The CDR3: CASSYMLATDTQYF. CDR3 sequence (DNA): TGTGCCAGCAGCTACATGCTAGCTACAGATACGCAGTATTTT.

The V gene is TRBV7-2, the J gene TRBJ1-4; D is ambiguous. Trimming stripped 2 bases from V and 0 bases from J, with 4 bases between. Germline V gene lookup returns CDR1 SGHTA and CDR2 FQGNSA. CDR3 length: 14 amino acids. CDR3 nucleotide sequence: TGTGCCAGCAGCTTAACTGCAACTAATGAAAAACTGTTTTTT. Translating gives CASSLTATNEKLFF. The whole variable domain, remainder taken from reference TRBV7-2 and TRBJ1-4, is GAGVSQSPSNKVTEKGKDVELRCDPISGHTALYWYRQSLGQGLEFLIYFQGNSAPDKSGLPSDRFSAERTGGSVSTLTIQRTQQEDSAVYLCASSLTATNEKLFFGSGTQLSVL.

The chain uses TRBV18 and TRBJ2-1, with 7 bases that match TRBD1. CDR3 length: 16 amino acids. Unmatched junction bases numbered 11, after V lost 4 bases and J lost 5 bases. Germline CDR1 is KGHSH and CDR2 is LQKENI. The chain's CDR3 is CASSLGTANLNNEQFF. CDR3 sequence (DNA): TGTGCCAGCTCACTAGGGACAGCCAATTTAAACAATGAGCAGTTCTTC.